The 10 T cell receptor beta chains below all came from one sample that was sequenced in a study of CD8+CD57+ T cells in acquired aplastic anemia. By flow cytometry, patients selected for sequencing had shown an expansion of CD8+CD57+ cells. CDR3 and TCR beta VDJ profiling relied on a genomic DNA template. TCRdb ran MiXCR on the reads and lists one entry per CDR3 protein. The table lists about 40,000 distinct CDR3 sequences, approximately 63% of them singletons. Sequencing was done on a sample of sorted CD4+, CD8+, or CD8+CD57+ T cells (not recorded which) from PBMCs. The receptors come from a human donor with aplastic anemia.

This clonotype was seen repeatedly, ten times or more. The chain joins TRBV7-2 to TRBJ1-1, with a possible D match to TRBD1 (5 bases). Trimming cost V 3 bases and J 5 bases, with 10 bases left between them. CDR3 length: 13 amino acids. Germline assignment: CDR1 SGHTA and CDR2 FQGNSA. CDR3 DNA: TGTGCCAGCAGCTTTCGGACATCGACTGAAGCTTTCTTT. Translated, it gives CASSFRTSTEAFF.

The V and J genes are TRBV15 and TRBJ2-2, with TRBD1 matching 8 bases. The J segment lost 5 bases and the V segment lost 7 bases, leaving 6 bases of the junction unmatched. CDR3 length: 14 amino acids. Germline V gives CDR1 LNHNV, CDR2 YYDKDF (reference sequence). The CDR3 loop reads CATTGGPKTGELFF. The CDR3 DNA reads as TGTGCCACCACAGGGGGCCCCAAGACCGGGGAGCTGTTTTTT.

This clonotype has only one observation. CDR3 in DNA: TGCAGTGCACAGGACACGAGGGGCGCGGGCACTGAAGCTTTCTTT. Residues: CSAQDTRGAGTEAFF. The chain carries TRBV20-1 and TRBJ1-1; TRBD1 might be the D (5 bases). Trimming took 6 bases from V and 4 from J, leaving 21 bases between them. Looked up from germline, CDR1 is DFQATT and CDR2 is SNEGSKA (reference sequence). This CDR3 comprises 15 residues.

This rearrangement joins TRBV15 to TRBJ2-7, with 9 bases matching TRBD1. CDR1 is LNHNV, CDR2 YYDKDF, per germline (reference sequence). This CDR3 spans 17 amino acids. V trimming: 3 bases; J trimming: 0 bases; junction bases outside the gene matches: 9. DNA for the CDR3: TGTGCCACCAGCAGTCCCGGGACAGGGCGGTTCTCCTACGAGCAGTACTTC. Its translation is CATSSPGTGRFSYEQYF.

This clonotype was found many times. The V and J genes are TRBV3-1 and TRBJ1-1; no definite D call. Trimming shortened V by 4 bases and J by 4 bases, and 13 bases separated the two germline ends. The CDR3 is made up of 14 amino acids. Germline assignment: CDR1 LGHDT and CDR2 YNNKEL (reference sequence). The CDR3 nucleotides read TGTGCCAGCAGCCTTGGGCTAGGAGGCACTGAAGCTTTCTTT. Translating gives CASSLGLGGTEAFF.

Note on this clonotype: Given the absence of the conserved phenylalanine or tryptophan at the CDR3 end, a read error is likely. Because the CDR3's place on the DNA is in doubt, the DNA is left out and the CDR3 is given as listed by TCRdb. The chain joins TRBV29-1 to TRBJ1-2; TRBD1 is the table's D call, not checked against the DNA. Germline V gene lookup returns CDR1 SQVTM and CDR2 ANQGSEA. The CDR3 contains 11 residues when both ends are counted. This CDR3 is CSVPGQGLGGL.

This rearrangement joins TRBV4-1 to TRBJ2-1, with TRBD2 matching 13 bases. The ends lost 0 bases at V and 7 bases at J; junction bases unmatched: 3. Germline V gives CDR1 MGHRA, CDR2 YSYEKL. The CDR3 is made up of 16 amino acids. In nucleotides, the CDR3 is TGCGCCAGCAGCCAAGAGGGACTAGCGGGAAAAAATGAGCAGTTCTTC. This codes for CASSQEGLAGKNEQFF.

This chain connects TRBV9 to TRBJ2-7; maybe TRBD1 (6 bases). This CDR3 has 15 amino acids. Trimming took off 5 bases at V and 3 bases at J, with 18 bases between the two ends. The germline V gene encodes CDR1 SGDLS and CDR2 YYNGEE. CDR3 protein: CASSGGLTPLYEQYF. The CDR3 nucleotides read TGTGCCAGCAGTGGGGGCCTAACCCCTCTCTACGAGCAGTACTTC.

This chain uses TRBV10-2 with TRBJ1-6; D gene ambiguous. Between the trimmed V and J ends, which lost 0 bases and 10 bases, there was a span of 7 bases. The CDR3 consists of 13 residues. The germline V gene encodes CDR1 WSHSY and CDR2 SAAADI. CDR3 residues: CASSESVESPLHF. Written as DNA, the CDR3 is TGCGCCAGCAGTGAGTCGGTCGAATCACCCCTCCACTTT.

The chain links TRBV7-9 to TRBJ1-1; D unclear. The CDR3 totals 11 residues. Trimming removed 10 bases at V and 5 bases at J, with 11 bases between. Germline CDR1 reads SEHNR; CDR2 reads FQNEAQ (reference sequence). This CDR3 is CAIPDGTEAFF. The CDR3 DNA follows: TGTGCCATCCCGGACGGGACTGAAGCTTTCTTT.